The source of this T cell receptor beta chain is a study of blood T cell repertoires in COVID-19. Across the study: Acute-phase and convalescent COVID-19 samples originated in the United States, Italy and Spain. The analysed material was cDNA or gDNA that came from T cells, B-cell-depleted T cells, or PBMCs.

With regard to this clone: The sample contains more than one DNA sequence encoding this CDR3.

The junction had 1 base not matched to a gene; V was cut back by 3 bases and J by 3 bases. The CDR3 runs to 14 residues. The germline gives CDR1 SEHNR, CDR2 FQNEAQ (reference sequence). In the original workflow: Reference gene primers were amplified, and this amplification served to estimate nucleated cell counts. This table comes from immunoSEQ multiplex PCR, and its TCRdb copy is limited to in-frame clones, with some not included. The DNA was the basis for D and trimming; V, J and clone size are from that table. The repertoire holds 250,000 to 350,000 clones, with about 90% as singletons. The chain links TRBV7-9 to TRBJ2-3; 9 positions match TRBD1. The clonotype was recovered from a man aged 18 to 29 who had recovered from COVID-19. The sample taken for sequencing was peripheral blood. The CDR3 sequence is CASSFGQGTDTQYF. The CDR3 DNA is TGTGCCAGCAGCTTCGGACAGGGGACAGATACGCAGTATTTT.